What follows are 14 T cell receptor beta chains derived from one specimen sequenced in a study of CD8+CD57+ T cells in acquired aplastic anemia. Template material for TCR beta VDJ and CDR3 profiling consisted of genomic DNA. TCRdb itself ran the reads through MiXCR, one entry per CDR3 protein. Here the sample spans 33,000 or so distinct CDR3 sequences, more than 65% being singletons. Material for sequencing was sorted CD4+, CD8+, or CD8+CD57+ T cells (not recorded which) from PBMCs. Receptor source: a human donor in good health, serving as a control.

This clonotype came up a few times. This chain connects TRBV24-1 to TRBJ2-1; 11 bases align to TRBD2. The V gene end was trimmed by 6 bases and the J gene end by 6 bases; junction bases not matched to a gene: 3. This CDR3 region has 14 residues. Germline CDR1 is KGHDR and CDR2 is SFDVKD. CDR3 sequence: CATSLLAGVNEQFF. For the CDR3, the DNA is TGTGCCACCAGTCTACTAGCGGGAGTCAATGAGCAGTTCTTC.

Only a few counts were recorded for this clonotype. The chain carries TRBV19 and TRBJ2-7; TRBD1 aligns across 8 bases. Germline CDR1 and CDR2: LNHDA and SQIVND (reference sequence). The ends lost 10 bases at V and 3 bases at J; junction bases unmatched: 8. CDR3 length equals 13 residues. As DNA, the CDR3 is TGTGCCAATCACGACAGGGGTGGCTACGAGCAGTACTTC. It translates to CANHDRGGYEQYF.

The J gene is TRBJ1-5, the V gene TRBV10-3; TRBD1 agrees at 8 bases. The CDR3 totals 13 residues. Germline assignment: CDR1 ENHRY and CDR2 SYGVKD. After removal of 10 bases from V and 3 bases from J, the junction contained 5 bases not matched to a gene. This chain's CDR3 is CASTTGVNQPQHF. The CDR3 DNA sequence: TGTGCCAGCACGACAGGGGTCAATCAGCCCCAGCATTTT.

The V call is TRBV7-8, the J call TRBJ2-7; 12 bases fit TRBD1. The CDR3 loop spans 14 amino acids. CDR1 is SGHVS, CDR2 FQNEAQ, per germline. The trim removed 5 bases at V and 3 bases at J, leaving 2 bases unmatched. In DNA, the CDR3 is TGTGCCAGCAGCGGGGACAGGGGGCTCTACGAGCAGTACTTC. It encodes CASSGDRGLYEQYF.

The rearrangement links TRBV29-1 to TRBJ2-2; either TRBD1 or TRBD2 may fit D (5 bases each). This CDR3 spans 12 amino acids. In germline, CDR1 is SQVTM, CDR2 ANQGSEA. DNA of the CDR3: TGCGGGACCGCGGTGCGGGTAGGGGAGCTGTTTTTT. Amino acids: CGTAVRVGELFF.

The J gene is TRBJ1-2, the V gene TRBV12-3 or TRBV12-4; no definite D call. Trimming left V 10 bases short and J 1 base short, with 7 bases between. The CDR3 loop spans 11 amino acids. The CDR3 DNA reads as TGTGCCACCTCAGTTAACTATGGCTACACCTTC. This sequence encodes CATSVNYGYTF.

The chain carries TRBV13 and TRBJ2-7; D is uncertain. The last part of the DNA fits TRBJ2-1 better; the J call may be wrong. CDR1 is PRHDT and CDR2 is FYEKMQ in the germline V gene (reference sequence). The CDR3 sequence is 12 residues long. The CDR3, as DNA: TGTGCCAGTAGGGCCCGCGACAATGAGCAGTTCTTC. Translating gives CASRARDNEQFF.

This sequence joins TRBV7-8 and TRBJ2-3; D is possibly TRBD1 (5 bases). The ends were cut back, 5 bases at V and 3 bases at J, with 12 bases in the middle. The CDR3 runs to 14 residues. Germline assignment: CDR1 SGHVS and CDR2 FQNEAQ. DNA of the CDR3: TGTGCCAGCAGCCAGACACAGGTAACAGATACGCAGTATTTT. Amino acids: CASSQTQVTDTQYF.

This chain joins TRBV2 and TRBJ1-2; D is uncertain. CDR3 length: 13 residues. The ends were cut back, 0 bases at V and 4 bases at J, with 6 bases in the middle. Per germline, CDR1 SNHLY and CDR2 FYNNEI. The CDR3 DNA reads TGTGCCAGCAGTGAAGCGAGGGTCTATGGCTACACCTTC. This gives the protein CASSEARVYGYTF.

CDR3: CASSLKGDRRQYF. CDR3 nucleotide sequence: TGTGCCAGCAGCTTAAAGGGGGACAGAAGGCAGTACTTC. The chain carries TRBV7-3 and TRBJ2-7; 7 bases map to TRBD1. In germline, CDR1 is SGHTA, CDR2 FQGTGA. The CDR3 is 13 residues long. V was clipped by 1 base and J by 9 bases; unmatched bases: 6.

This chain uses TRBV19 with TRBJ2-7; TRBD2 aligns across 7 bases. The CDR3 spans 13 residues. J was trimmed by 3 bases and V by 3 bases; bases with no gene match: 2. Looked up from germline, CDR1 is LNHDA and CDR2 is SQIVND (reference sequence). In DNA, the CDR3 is TGTGCCAGTAGTATGCAGCGGGACTACGAGCAGTACTTC. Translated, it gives CASSMQRDYEQYF. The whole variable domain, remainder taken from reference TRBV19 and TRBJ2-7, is DGGITQSPKYLFRKEGQNVTLSCEQNLNHDAMYWYRQDPGQGLRLIYYSQIVNDFQKGDIAEGYSVSREKKESFPLTVTSAQKNPTAFYLCASSMQRDYEQYFGPGTRLTVT.

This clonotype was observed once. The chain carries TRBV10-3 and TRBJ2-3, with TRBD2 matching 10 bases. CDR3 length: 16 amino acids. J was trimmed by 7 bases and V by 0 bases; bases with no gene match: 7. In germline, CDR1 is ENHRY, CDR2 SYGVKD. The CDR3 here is CAISESSGGLGNTQYF. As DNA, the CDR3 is TGTGCCATCAGTGAGTCTAGCGGGGGGTTAGGGAATACGCAGTATTTT.

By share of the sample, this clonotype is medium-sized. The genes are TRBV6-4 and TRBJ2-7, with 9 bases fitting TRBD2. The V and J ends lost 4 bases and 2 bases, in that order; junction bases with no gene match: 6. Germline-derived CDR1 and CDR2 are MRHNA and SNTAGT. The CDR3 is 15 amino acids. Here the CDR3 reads CASSVDPSGTYEQYF. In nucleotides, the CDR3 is TGTGCCAGCAGTGTCGATCCTAGCGGGACCTACGAGCAGTACTTC.

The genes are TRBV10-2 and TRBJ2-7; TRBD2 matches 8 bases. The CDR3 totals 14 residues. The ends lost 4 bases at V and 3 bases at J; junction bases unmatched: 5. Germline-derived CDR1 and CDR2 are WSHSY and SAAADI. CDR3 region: CASSGLAGHYEQYF. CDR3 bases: TGCGCCAGCAGTGGCCTAGCGGGTCACTACGAGCAGTACTTC.